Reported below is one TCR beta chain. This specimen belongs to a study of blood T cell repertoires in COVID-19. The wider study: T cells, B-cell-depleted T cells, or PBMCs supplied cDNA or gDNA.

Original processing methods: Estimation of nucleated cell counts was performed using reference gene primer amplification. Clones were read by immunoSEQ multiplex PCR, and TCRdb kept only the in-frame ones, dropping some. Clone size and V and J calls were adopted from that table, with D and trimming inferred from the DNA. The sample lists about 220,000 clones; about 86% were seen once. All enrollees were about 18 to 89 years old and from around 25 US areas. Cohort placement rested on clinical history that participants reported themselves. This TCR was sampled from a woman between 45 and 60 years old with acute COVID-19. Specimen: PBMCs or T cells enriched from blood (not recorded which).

The CDR3 region has the DNA TGTGCCGCAAATACAGCAGGGGACAGGGGACTAACAACTAATGAAAAACTGTTTTTT. Encoded protein: CAANTAGDRGLTTNEKLFF. The rearrangement uses TRBV28 and TRBJ1-4; 10 bases map to TRBD1. Germline V gene sequence: CDR1 MDHEN, CDR2 SYDVKM. With 11 bases clipped from V and 0 bases from J, the junction kept 18 bases outside the gene matches. This CDR3 has 19 residues.